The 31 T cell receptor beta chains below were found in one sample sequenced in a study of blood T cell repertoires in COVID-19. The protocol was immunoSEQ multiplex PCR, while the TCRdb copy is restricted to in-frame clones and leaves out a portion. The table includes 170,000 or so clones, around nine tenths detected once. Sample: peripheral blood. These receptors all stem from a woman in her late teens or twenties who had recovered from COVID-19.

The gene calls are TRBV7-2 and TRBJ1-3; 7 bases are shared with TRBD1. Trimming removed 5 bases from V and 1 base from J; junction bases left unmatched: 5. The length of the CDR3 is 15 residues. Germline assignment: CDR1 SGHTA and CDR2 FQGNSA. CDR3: CASSNHRGSGNTIYF. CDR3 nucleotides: TGTGCCAGCAGCAACCACAGGGGTTCTGGAAACACCATATATTTT.

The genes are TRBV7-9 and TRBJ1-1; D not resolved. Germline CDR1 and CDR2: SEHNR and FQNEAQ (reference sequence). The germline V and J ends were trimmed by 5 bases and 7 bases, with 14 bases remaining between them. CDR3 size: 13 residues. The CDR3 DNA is TGTGCCAGCAGCCACAGCTTAGAGGGTGAAGCTTTCTTT. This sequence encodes CASSHSLEGEAFF.

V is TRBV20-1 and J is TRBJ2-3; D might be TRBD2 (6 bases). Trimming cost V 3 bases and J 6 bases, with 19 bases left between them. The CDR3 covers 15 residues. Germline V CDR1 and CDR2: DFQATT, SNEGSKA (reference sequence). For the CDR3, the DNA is TGCAGTGCTAGTCGAGGGACTGCATTCCCTGATACGCAGTATTTT. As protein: CSASRGTAFPDTQYF.

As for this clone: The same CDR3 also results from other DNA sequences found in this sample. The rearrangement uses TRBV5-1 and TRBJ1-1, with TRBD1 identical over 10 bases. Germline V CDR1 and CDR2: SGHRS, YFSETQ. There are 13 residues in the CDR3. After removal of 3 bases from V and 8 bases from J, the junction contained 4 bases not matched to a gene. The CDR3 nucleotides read TGCGCCAGCAGCTCGACAGGGGGCACCGAAGCTTTCTTT. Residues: CASSSTGGTEAFF.

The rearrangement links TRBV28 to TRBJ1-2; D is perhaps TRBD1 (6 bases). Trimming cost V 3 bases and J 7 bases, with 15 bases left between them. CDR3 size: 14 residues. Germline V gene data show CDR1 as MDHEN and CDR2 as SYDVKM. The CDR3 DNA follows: TGTGCCAGCAGTTTCGGGCAGGGGTCCGGTGGCTACACCTTC. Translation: CASSFGQGSGGYTF.

The CDR3 DNA sequence: TGCGCCAGCAGCGACACAGGTTACGAGCAGTACTTC. Translated: CASSDTGYEQYF. The chain couples TRBV4-1 to TRBJ2-7, with a tentative D call TRBD1 (5 bases). CDR1 is MGHRA, CDR2 YSYEKL, per germline. The V and J ends lost 5 bases and 4 bases respectively, with 9 bases between them. CDR3 length: 12 amino acids.

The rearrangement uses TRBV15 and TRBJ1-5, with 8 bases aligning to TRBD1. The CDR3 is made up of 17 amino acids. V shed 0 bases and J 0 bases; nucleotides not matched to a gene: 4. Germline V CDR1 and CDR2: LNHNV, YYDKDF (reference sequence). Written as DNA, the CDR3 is TGTGCCACCAGCAGAGATCTCAGGGGGCCTAGCAATCAGCCCCAGCATTTT. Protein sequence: CATSRDLRGPSNQPQHF.

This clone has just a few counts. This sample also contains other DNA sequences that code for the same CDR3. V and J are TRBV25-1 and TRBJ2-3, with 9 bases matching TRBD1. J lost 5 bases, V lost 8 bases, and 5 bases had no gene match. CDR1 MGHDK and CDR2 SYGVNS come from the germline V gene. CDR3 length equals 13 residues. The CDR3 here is CASRDRAVDTQYF. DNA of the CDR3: TGTGCCAGCCGGGACAGGGCGGTAGATACGCAGTATTTT.

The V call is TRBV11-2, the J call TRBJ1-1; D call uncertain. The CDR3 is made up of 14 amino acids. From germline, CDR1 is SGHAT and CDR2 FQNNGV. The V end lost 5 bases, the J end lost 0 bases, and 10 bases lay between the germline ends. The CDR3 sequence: CASSPQTLNTEAFF. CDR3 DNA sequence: TGTGCCAGCAGCCCCCAGACACTGAACACTGAAGCTTTCTTT.

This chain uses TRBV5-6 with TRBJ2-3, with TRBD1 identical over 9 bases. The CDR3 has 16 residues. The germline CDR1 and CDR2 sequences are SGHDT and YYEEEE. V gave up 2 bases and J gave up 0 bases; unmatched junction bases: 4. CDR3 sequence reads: CASSFPGTGSTDTQYF. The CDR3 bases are TGTGCCAGCAGCTTTCCCGGGACAGGGAGCACAGATACGCAGTATTTT.

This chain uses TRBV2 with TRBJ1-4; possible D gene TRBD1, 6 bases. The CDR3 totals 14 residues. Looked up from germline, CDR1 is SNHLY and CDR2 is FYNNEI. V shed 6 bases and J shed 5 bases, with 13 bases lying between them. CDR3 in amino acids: CASRADSRNEKLFF. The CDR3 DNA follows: TGTGCCAGCAGGGCGGACAGCCGGAATGAAAAACTGTTTTTT.

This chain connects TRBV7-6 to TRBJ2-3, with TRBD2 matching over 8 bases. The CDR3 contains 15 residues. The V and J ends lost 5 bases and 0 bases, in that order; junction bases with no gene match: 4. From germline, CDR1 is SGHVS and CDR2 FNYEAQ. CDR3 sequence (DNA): TGTGCCAGCAGCCCACTAGCGGAGAGCACAGATACGCAGTATTTT. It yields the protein CASSPLAESTDTQYF.

The CDR3 reads CASRMGRQVNTEAFF. For the CDR3, the DNA is TGTGCCAGCAGAATGGGGAGGCAAGTGAACACTGAAGCTTTCTTT. The V gene is TRBV7-9, the J gene TRBJ1-1; D is undetermined. Germline V gene lookup returns CDR1 SEHNR and CDR2 FQNEAQ (reference sequence). CDR3 size: 15 residues. V lost 6 bases and J lost 0, with 14 bases in between.

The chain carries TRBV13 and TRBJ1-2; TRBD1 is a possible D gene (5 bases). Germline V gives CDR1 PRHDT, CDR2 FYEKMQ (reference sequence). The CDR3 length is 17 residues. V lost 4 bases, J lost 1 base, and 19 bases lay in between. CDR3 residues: CASSSPTPDTYNYGYTF. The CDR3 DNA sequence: TGTGCCAGCAGCTCACCTACCCCGGACACGTATAACTATGGCTACACCTTC.

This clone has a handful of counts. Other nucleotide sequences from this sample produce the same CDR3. The CDR3 spells CASSLVVWNTEAFF. The CDR3 DNA is TGTGCCAGCAGCTTAGTCGTATGGAACACTGAAGCTTTCTTT. The genes are TRBV7-2 and TRBJ1-1; unclear D gene. The germline V gene has CDR1 SGHTA and CDR2 FQGNSA. Trimming took off 1 base at V and 1 base at J, with 7 bases between the two ends. The CDR3 runs to 14 residues.

CDR3 bases: TGTGCCAGCGGAGACAGGGTGGCCTATGGCTACACCTTC. Its protein product is CASGDRVAYGYTF. The rearrangement joins TRBV12-3 or TRBV12-4 to TRBJ1-2, with TRBD1 identical over 7 bases. V lost 8 bases, J lost 4 bases, and 7 bases stayed unmatched. The CDR3 has 13 residues.

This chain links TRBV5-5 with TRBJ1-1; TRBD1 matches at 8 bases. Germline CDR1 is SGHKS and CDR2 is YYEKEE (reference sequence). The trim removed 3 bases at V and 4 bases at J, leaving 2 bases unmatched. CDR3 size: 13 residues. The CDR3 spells CASSYTGGTEAFF. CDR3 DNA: TGTGCCAGCAGCTACACAGGGGGCACTGAAGCTTTCTTT. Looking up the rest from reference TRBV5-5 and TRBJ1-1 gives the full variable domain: DAGVTQSPTHLIKTRGQQVTLRCSPISGHKSVSWYQQVLGQGPQFIFQYYEKEERGRGNFPDRFSARQFPNYSSELNVNALLLGDSALYLCASSYTGGTEAFFGQGTRLTVV.

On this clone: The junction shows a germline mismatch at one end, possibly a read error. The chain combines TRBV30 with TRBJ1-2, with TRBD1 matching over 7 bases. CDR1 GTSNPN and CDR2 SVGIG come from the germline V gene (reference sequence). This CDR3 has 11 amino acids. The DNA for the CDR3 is TGTGCCTGGAGACCGGCGGACAGGATTACATTC. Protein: CAWRPADRITF.

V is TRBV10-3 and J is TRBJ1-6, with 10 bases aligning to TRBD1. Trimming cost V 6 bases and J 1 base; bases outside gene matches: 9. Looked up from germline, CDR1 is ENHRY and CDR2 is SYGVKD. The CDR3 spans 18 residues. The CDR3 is CAISAVGQGRSYNSPLHF. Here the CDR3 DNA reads TGTGCCATCAGCGCGGTGGGACAGGGGAGGTCCTATAATTCACCCCTCCACTTT.

The CDR3 spells CASSYTSGGSYEQYF. CDR3 nucleotides: TGTGCCAGCAGCTACACTAGCGGGGGAAGCTACGAGCAGTACTTC. The V and J genes are TRBV7-2 and TRBJ2-7, with 11 bases matching TRBD2. The CDR3 extends over 15 amino acids. The V gene's germline CDR1 is SGHTA and CDR2 FQGNSA. V dropped 4 bases and J dropped 3; count of bases not matched to a gene: 5. The full variable domain, in which reference TRBV7-2 and TRBJ2-7 provide the parts outside the CDR3, is GAGVSQSPSNKVTEKGKDVELRCDPISGHTALYWYRQSLGQGLEFLIYFQGNSAPDKSGLPSDRFSAERTGGSVSTLTIQRTQQEDSAVYLCASSYTSGGSYEQYFGPGTRLTVT.

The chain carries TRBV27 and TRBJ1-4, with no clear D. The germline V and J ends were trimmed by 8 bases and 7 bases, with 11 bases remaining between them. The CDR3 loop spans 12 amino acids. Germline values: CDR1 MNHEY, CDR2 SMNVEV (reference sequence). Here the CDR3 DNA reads TGTGCCAGCTCGGACTCAAGTGAAAAACTGTTTTTT. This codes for CASSDSSEKLFF.

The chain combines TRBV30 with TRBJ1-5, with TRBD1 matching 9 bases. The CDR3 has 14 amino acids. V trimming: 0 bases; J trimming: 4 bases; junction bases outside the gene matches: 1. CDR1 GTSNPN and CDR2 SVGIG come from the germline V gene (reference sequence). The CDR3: CAWSVGTGNQPQHF. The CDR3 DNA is TGTGCCTGGAGTGTCGGGACAGGGAATCAGCCCCAGCATTTT.

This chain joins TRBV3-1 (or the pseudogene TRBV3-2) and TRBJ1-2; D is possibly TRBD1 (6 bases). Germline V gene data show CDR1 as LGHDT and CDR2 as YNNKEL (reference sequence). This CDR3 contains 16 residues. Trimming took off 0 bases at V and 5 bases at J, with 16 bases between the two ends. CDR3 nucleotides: TGTGCCAGCAGCCAAGAAGGCGCATCAGGGGCGTATGGCTACACCTTC. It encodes CASSQEGASGAYGYTF.

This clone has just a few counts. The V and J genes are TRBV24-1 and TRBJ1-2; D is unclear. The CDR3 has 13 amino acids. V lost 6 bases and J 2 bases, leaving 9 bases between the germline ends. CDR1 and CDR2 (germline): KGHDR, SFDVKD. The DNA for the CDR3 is TGTGCCACCAGTCGAGGTAACAACTATGGCTACACCTTC. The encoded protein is CATSRGNNYGYTF.

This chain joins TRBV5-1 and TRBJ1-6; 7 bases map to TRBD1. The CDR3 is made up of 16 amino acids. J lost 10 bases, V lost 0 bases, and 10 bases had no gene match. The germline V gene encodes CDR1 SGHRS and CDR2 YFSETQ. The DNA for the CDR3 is TGCGCCAGCAGCTTGGGTGTAGACAGGGCCAGGTCACCCCTCCACTTT. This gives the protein CASSLGVDRARSPLHF.

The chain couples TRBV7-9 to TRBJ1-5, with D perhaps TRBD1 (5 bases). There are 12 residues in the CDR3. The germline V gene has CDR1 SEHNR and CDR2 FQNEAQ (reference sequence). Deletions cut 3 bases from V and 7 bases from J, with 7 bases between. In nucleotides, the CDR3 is TGTGCCAGCAGCTTTGGGGGGCAGCCCCAGCATTTT. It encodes CASSFGGQPQHF.

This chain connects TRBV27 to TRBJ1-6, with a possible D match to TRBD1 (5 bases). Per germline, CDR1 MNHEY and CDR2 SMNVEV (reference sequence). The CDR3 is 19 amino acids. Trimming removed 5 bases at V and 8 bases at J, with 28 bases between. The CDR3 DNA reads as TGTGCCAGCAGTCCTCGGGGGGGGACTACTATTAGGGAAGATTCACCCCTCCACTTT. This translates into CASSPRGGTTIREDSPLHF.

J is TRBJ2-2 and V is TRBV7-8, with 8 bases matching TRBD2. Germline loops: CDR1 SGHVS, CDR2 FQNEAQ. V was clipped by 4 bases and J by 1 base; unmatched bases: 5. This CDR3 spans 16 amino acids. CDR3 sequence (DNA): TGTGCCAGCAGCTCCGTAGCGGGGAAGAACACCGGGGAGCTGTTTTTT. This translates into CASSSVAGKNTGELFF.

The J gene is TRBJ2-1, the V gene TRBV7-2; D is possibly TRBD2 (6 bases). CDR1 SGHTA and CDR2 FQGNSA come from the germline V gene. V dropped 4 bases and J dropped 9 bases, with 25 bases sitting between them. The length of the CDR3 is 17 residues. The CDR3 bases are TGTGCCAGCAGCTCGTACGATCCTAGGCTAGCGTCGGGTGAGCAGTTCTTC. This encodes CASSSYDPRLASGEQFF. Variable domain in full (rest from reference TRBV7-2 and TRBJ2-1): GAGVSQSPSNKVTEKGKDVELRCDPISGHTALYWYRQSLGQGLEFLIYFQGNSAPDKSGLPSDRFSAERTGGSVSTLTIQRTQQEDSAVYLCASSSYDPRLASGEQFFGPGTRLTVL.

CDR3 amino acids: CASSLAGFAYQYF. The CDR3 nucleotides are TGTGCCAGCAGCTTGGCAGGTTTCGCGTACCAGTACTTC. This chain connects TRBV5-4 to TRBJ2-7, with D unclear. The CDR3 spans 13 residues. CDR1 and CDR2 (germline): SGHNT, YYREEE (reference sequence). Trimming took off 0 bases at V and 10 bases at J, with 14 bases between the two ends. The whole variable domain, remainder taken from reference TRBV5-4 and TRBJ2-7, is ETGVTQSPTHLIKTRGQQVTLRCSSQSGHNTVSWYQQALGQGPQFIFQYYREEENGRGNFPPRFSGLQFPNYSSELNVNALELDDSALYLCASSLAGFAYQYFGPGTRLTVT.

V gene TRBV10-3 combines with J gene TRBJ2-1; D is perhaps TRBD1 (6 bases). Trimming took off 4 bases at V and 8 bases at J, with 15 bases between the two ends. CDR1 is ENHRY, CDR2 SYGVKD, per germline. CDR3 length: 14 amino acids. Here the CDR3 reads CAISGDEGGHEQFF. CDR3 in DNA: TGTGCCATCAGTGGAGATGAAGGGGGTCATGAGCAGTTCTTC.